Detailed here is one TCR beta chain. The antigen it binds to is not known. No much larger clonotype is one base removed from it; base qualities were not supplied. TCR CDR3 regions were amplified from genomic DNA by multiplex PCR using the deep immunoSEQ assay. For each cell subset, the extracted genomic DNA was distributed evenly across all wells of several immunoSEQ 96-well plates, and each plate served as one replicate. For sorted subsets, around 0.2 ug genomic DNA, equal to tens of thousands of T cell genomes, was loaded into each replicate PCR. Purified libraries were measured with a Qubit 3.0 fluorometer, size-checked on a Bioanalyzer 2100, and measured again with the KAPA Library Quantification kit. Every immunoSEQ 96-well plate was sequenced on a dedicated single-read 150-cycle Illumina NextSeq 550 flow cell. The authors' analysis ran thus. Because only junctional sequences without quality scores were contained in the immunoSEQ output, filtering matching that applied to full-length reads could not be performed. Sequences were annotated with PyIR, a Python wrapper for IgBLAST v1.9, using IMGT germline references to assign V/J genes and CDR3. Reads were removed for weak V/J assignments (E-value above 1e-6), missing CDR3, stop codons, out-of-frame junctions, or ambiguous translated residues. A V3J clonotype was defined by an identical inferred V gene, J gene, and CDR3 amino acid sequence. To compute the percentage overlap between repertoires, the number of shared unique clonotypes was divided by the size of the smaller repertoire. RTK rarefaction, the Chao1 estimator, and Recon v2.1 estimates of unobserved clonotypes were used to assess repertoire richness. Generation probabilities for all TCRbeta clonotypes obtained by the gDNA method from several donors were computed using OLGA. TCRdb holds this immuneACCESS table with in-frame rearrangements only. Some clones are missing; in checked studies, unresolved V genes explain under half, and the rest has no known cause. That table furnishes V, J and clone size, whereas the DNA furnished D and trimming. This sample has 2 million to 2.5 million clones in its table, and more than 90% of those were observed once. Of the sample, about 0.13% is held by the ten largest clones.

The donors were healthy, HIV-negative adults with no recently reported acute infections or vaccinations. Every donor was a Caucasian adult living in Nashville, Tennessee, USA. CD4+ T cells were enriched by magnetic negative selection, after which naive cells were positively selected on CD45RA and the negative fraction was taken as the memory subset. After blood collection by leukapheresis, PBMCs were isolated using Ficoll-Histopaque density gradient centrifugation and then cryopreserved in the vapor phase of liquid nitrogen. Analytical flow cytometry was used to check the purity and quantity of every magnetically sorted T cell population. Genomic DNA was isolated from each sorted fraction and quantified by UV absorbance on a Nanodrop 2000c. The data were obtained in a study of shared clonotypes between healthy human individuals (dated by TCRdb to the early 2020s). Study-level background: Three men and two women, aged 18 to 49 years, made up the cohort. Different laboratories and diverse techniques were used to prepare libraries and sequence TCR repertoires, to increase sequencing depth and limit assay-specific biases. Per donor, leukapheresis produced somewhere between about 0.9 and 9.5 billion PBMCs. Per donor, three plates each were used for CD4 naive and CD4 memory, two for CD8 naive, and one for CD8 memory. Blood TCR repertoires of about 5 healthy adults were deeply sequenced to estimate repertoire size and the extent of clonotype sharing between individuals.

V drops 8 bases and J drops 5 bases, leaving 13 bases in between. From the cysteine up to the phenylalanine, the CDR3 has a length of 13 residues. Only CDR3 DNA is held: 39 bases, read in frame from base 1. The germline V gene encodes CDR1 MNHEY and CDR2 SVGAGI. On the study overall, not on this receptor specifically: Larger estimated clonotype richness was generally found for naive subsets than for memory subsets. Incomplete sequencing was indicated by rarefaction of sorted-subset datasets, despite the large sequencing depth. Across a handful of donors, 4.5% to 6.5% of naive CD4, roughly 3.5% of naive CD8, about 2.3% of memory CD4, and 0.4% of memory CD8 clonotypes were shared. The small number of donors limited the genetic and exposure-history diversity represented. Only blood was sampled, and tissue TCR repertoires likely differ from those in blood. Based on pairwise subsampling, the degree of clonotype sharing among donors was expected to be affected by sequencing depth. Higher generation probabilities were observed for clonotypes shared by all four sorted-subset donors than for non-shared clonotypes.

Sequencing was performed on naive CD4+ T cells sorted from blood. This specimen's cell subset or site label, per the study, means: CD45RA+ positively selected. Recombination linked TRBV6-5 to TRBJ2-1, with the D gene call left open. The origin of this receptor is a man aged 18 to 30 in good health. The nucleotide sequence reads as follows: TGTGCCAGCGCTAGAGCGCCAGACAATGAGCAGTTCTTC. This is translated as CASARAPDNEQFF.